Following are 31 T cell receptor beta chains from one sample sequenced in a study of blood T cell repertoires in COVID-19. Data came from immunoSEQ multiplex PCR; TCRdb stores just in-frame clones and leaves some out. The sample has 250,000 to 350,000 clones, approximately 89% seen once; the top ten hold approximately 5.3%. Sequenced: PBMCs or T cells enriched from blood (not recorded which). The receptors come from a young woman who had recovered from COVID-19.

This chain joins TRBV6-5 and TRBJ1-2; D may be TRBD1 (6 bases). Deletions cut 6 bases from V and 13 bases from J, with 21 bases between. The CDR3 runs 13 residues. Per germline, CDR1 MNHEY and CDR2 SVGAGI. The CDR3 DNA reads as TGTGCCAGCAGGCCGGTTGACAGGACTCCGTCCACCTTC. Translation: CASRPVDRTPSTF.

The chain has TRBV7-8 and TRBJ2-2; 11 bases fit TRBD2. The CDR3 loop spans 17 amino acids. CDR1 and CDR2 from the germline V gene are SGHVS and FQNEAQ. With 4 bases clipped from V and 8 bases from J, the junction kept 12 bases outside the gene matches. CDR3 in amino acids: CASSYTLAGAFPGELFF. In nucleotides, the CDR3 is TGTGCCAGCAGCTACACACTAGCGGGGGCCTTTCCGGGGGAGCTGTTTTTT.

The DNA of the CDR3 is TGTGCCAGCAGTGAATCAAGGGGGCGTACTGAAGCTTTCTTT. Residues: CASSESRGRTEAFF. The chain uses TRBV25-1 and TRBJ1-1; TRBD1 matches at 7 bases. This CDR3 comprises 14 residues. Trimming at V came to 1 base and at J to 5 bases, leaving 4 bases not matched to a gene. CDR1 and CDR2 (germline): MGHDK, SYGVNS.

CDR3 amino acids: CASRPTVNTEAFF. The CDR3 DNA reads TGTGCCAGCAGGCCGACAGTGAACACTGAAGCTTTCTTT. This rearrangement joins TRBV28 to TRBJ1-1, with a weak D call TRBD1 (5 bases). V gave up 6 bases and J gave up 0 bases, with 8 bases separating them. Germline CDR1 and CDR2: MDHEN and SYDVKM. The CDR3 sequence is 13 residues long.

The chain joins TRBV4-1 to TRBJ1-2, with 8 bases matching TRBD1. The CDR3 extends over 15 amino acids. Germline-derived CDR1 and CDR2 are MGHRA and YSYEKL. V lost 3 bases and J lost 10; bases outside the gene matches: 13. For the CDR3, the DNA is TGCGCCAGCAGCCACTTCGCCAGGGGGCAAGAACCCTACACCTTC. Amino acids: CASSHFARGQEPYTF.

The rearrangement uses TRBV7-3 and TRBJ1-6, with D unresolved. V was pared by 1 base and J by 7 bases, with 8 bases between. The germline V gene encodes CDR1 SGHTA and CDR2 FQGTGA. The CDR3 contains 14 residues. CDR3 bases: TGTGCCAGCAGCTTAAGGCAGTTCAATTCACCCCTCCACTTT. This codes for CASSLRQFNSPLHF. Looking up the rest from reference TRBV7-3 and TRBJ1-6 gives the full variable domain: GAGVSQTPSNKVTEKGKYVELRCDPISGHTALYWYRQSLGQGPEFLIYFQGTGAADDSGLPNDRFFAVRPEGSVSTLKIQRTERGDSAVYLCASSLRQFNSPLHFGNGTRLTVT.

This clone was seen just once. The gene calls are TRBV3-1 (or the pseudogene TRBV3-2) and TRBJ1-3, with D perhaps TRBD1 (6 bases). Germline V gives CDR1 LGHDT, CDR2 YNNKEL (reference sequence). This CDR3 comprises 17 residues. V shed 4 bases and J shed 3 bases, with 19 bases lying between them. The CDR3 nucleotides are TGTGCCAGCAGCCGCAATGCGGGGGGGCGAAGTGGAAACACCATATATTTT. It translates to CASSRNAGGRSGNTIYF.

This clone occurred a few times. This chain uses TRBV3-1 (or the pseudogene TRBV3-2) with TRBJ1-2; no clear D gene. This CDR3 region has 12 residues. Trimming left V 4 bases short and J 10 bases short, with 13 bases between. Germline CDR1 is LGHDT and CDR2 is YNNKEL (reference sequence). The CDR3 is CASSRFLSSYTF. The CDR3 region has the DNA TGTGCCAGCAGCCGGTTCCTATCCTCCTACACCTTC.

As concerns this clone: A much bigger clone sits one base away, suggesting this may be a read error. The chain joins TRBV2 to TRBJ2-3, with D maybe TRBD2 (5 bases). The CDR3 is made up of 14 amino acids. Trimming cost V 6 bases and J 1 base, with 11 bases left between them. Germline values: CDR1 SNHLY, CDR2 FYNNEI. The CDR3 nucleotides are TGTGCCAGCAGCGGGATTAGCGGCACAGATACGCAGTATTTT. Its translation: CASSGISGTDTQYF.

The chain carries TRBV7-9 and TRBJ2-7; D ambiguous. V lost 2 bases to trimming and J lost 5 bases, with 4 bases between them. There are 11 residues in the CDR3. Germline V gene data show CDR1 as SEHNR and CDR2 as FQNEAQ (reference sequence). Here the CDR3 reads CASSLYNEQYF. CDR3 DNA sequence: TGTGCCAGCAGCTTATATAACGAGCAGTACTTC.

With respect to this clone: One end of the junction fails to match germline, which may point to a read error. The rearrangement joins TRBV7-7 to TRBJ2-1; D perhaps matches TRBD1 (6 bases). The V gene's germline CDR1 is SSHAT and CDR2 FNYEAQ (reference sequence). The CDR3 loop spans 18 amino acids. The CDR3 loop is CASSSDPYTGWAYNEQFF. CDR3 in DNA: TGTGCTAGCAGCTCAGACCCTTATACAGGGTGGGCCTACAATGAGCAGTTCTTC.

This clone was observed once. The chain joins TRBV7-9 to TRBJ2-4, with D maybe TRBD1 (6 bases). With 5 bases removed from V and 4 bases from J, the gap between germline ends came to 15 bases. CDR1 and CDR2 from the germline V gene are SEHNR and FQNEAQ (reference sequence). This CDR3 is 15 amino acids long. The CDR3 DNA sequence: TGTGCCAGCAGCGAGACAGGTTGGGAGAAAAACATTCAGTACTTC. Amino acids: CASSETGWEKNIQYF.

The chain is built from TRBV7-9 and TRBJ2-6, with D maybe TRBD2 (6 bases). CDR1 and CDR2 (germline): SEHNR, FQNEAQ (reference sequence). With 5 bases removed from V and 0 bases from J, the gap between germline ends came to 8 bases. This CDR3 is built from 15 residues. CDR3 residues: CASSVGGSGANVLTF. The CDR3 nucleotides are TGTGCCAGCAGCGTGGGGGGCTCTGGGGCCAACGTCCTGACTTTC. Looking up the rest from reference TRBV7-9 and TRBJ2-6 gives the full variable domain: DTGVSQNPRHKITKRGQNVTFRCDPISEHNRLYWYRQTLGQGPEFLTYFQNEAQLEKSRLLSDRFSAERPKGSFSTLEIQRTEQGDSAMYLCASSVGGSGANVLTFGAGSRLTVL.

The CDR3 nucleotides read TGTGCCAGCAGCCAGGGGGCGGGGGGGCCCAGCAATGAGCAGTTCTTC. Amino acid sequence: CASSQGAGGPSNEQFF. The chain carries TRBV3-1 (or the pseudogene TRBV3-2) and TRBJ2-1; 9 nucleotides agree with TRBD2. Looked up from germline, CDR1 is LGHDT and CDR2 is YNNKEL (reference sequence). The CDR3 consists of 16 residues. V was pared by 3 bases and J by 6 bases, with 9 bases of the junction left unmatched.

The rearrangement joins TRBV6-1 to TRBJ1-2; D call uncertain. Germline-derived CDR1 and CDR2 are MNHNS and SASEGT. Trimming shortened V by 3 bases and J by 2 bases, and 16 bases separated the two germline ends. CDR3 length: 16 residues. For the CDR3, the DNA is TGTGCCAGCAGTGAGTCTTTGGAGTTTATCAACTATGGCTACACCTTC. Protein product: CASSESLEFINYGYTF.

This clone was recorded a few times. The J gene is TRBJ1-2, the V gene TRBV2, with D uncertain. The CDR3 is 15 amino acids. V was shortened by 7 bases and J by 4 bases, with 19 bases between the two germline ends. Germline-derived CDR1 and CDR2 are SNHLY and FYNNEI. The CDR3 coding sequence is TGTGCCAGCACCGACGGGTCTTCCCGATCCTATGGCTACACCTTC. It specifies CASTDGSSRSYGYTF. Together with reference TRBV2 and TRBJ1-2, the CDR3 gives the full variable domain: EPEVTQTPSHQVTQMGQEVILRCVPISNHLYFYWYRQILGQKVEFLVSFYNNEISEKSEIFDDQFSVERPDGSNFTLKIRSTKLEDSAMYFCASTDGSSRSYGYTFGSGTRLTVV.

This clone came up once. V is TRBV6-5 and J is TRBJ1-1; no firm D call. This CDR3 comprises 13 residues. Trimming removed 0 bases from V and 13 bases from J, with 15 bases in between. From germline, CDR1 is MNHEY and CDR2 SVGAGI. In nucleotides, the CDR3 is TGTGCCAGCAGTTACTCGGGGTTCTCAAGCGGTTTCTTT. Translating gives CASSYSGFSSGFF.

Here the CDR3 reads CASMKTGPSGELFF. The CDR3 DNA follows: TGTGCCAGCATGAAAACAGGGCCCAGCGGGGAGCTGTTTTTT. The genes are TRBV25-1 and TRBJ2-2; maybe TRBD1 (6 bases). This CDR3 is built from 14 residues. Trimming took 7 bases from V and 7 from J, leaving 16 bases between them. CDR1 and CDR2 (germline): MGHDK, SYGVNS.

DNA for the CDR3: TGTGCCAGTAGTATGGGGAGCAGCCCTTATGAGCAGTTCTTC. It is translated as CASSMGSSPYEQFF. This chain uses TRBV19 with TRBJ2-1; tentatively, D is TRBD2 (5 bases). Germline V gene data show CDR1 as LNHDA and CDR2 as SQIVND (reference sequence). The V end was cut by 3 bases, the J end by 8 bases, with 14 bases between. CDR3 size: 14 residues.

This clone has a single count. The chain uses TRBV15 and TRBJ2-1, with TRBD1 identical over 9 bases. Germline assignment: CDR1 LNHNV and CDR2 YYDKDF (reference sequence). The CDR3 loop spans 13 amino acids. The V segment lost 0 bases and the J segment 13 bases; nucleotides outside the gene matches: 4. CDR3 DNA sequence: TGTGCCACCAGCAGAGAGGGGGGACAGGGACAGTTCTTC. This codes for CATSREGGQGQFF. Drawing the rest from reference TRBV15 and TRBJ2-1, the complete variable domain is DAMVIQNPRYQVTQFGKPVTLSCSQTLNHNVMYWYQQKSSQAPKLLFHYYDKDFNNEADTPDNFQSRRPNTSFCFLDIRSPGLGDTAMYLCATSREGGQGQFFGPGTRLTVL.

This clone occurred a few times. The chain employs TRBV5-1 and TRBJ2-2; D ambiguous. CDR3 size: 12 residues. CDR1 is SGHRS, CDR2 YFSETQ, per germline. The V and J ends lost 4 bases and 3 bases respectively, with 4 bases between them. In DNA form, the CDR3 reads TGCGCCAGCAGCACTCACACCGGGGAGCTGTTTTTT. Translation: CASSTHTGELFF.

This clone was seen only once. The J gene is TRBJ1-5, the V gene TRBV7-2; D is ambiguous. This CDR3 is 13 amino acids long. Trimming stripped 5 bases from V and 6 bases from J, with 11 bases between. From germline, CDR1 is SGHTA and CDR2 FQGNSA. CDR3 sequence (DNA): TGTGCCAGCAGCCAGACCGGCGGTCAGCCCCAGCATTTT. Amino acid sequence: CASSQTGGQPQHF.

In this sample, this clone turned up once. The V call is TRBV4-2, the J call TRBJ1-3, with a possible D match to TRBD1 (6 bases). CDR3 length: 16 amino acids. The V gene lost 4 bases and the J gene lost 0 bases, with 13 bases spanning the gap. Germline CDR1 LGHNA, CDR2 YNFKEQ. Written as DNA, the CDR3 is TGTGCCAGCAGCCTGGGACACCTGAGCTCTGGAAACACCATATATTTT. Residues: CASSLGHLSSGNTIYF.

The chain recombines TRBV3-1 (or the pseudogene TRBV3-2) with TRBJ2-7, with 10 nucleotides matching TRBD2. This CDR3 comprises 14 residues. The V gene's germline CDR1 is LGHDT and CDR2 YNNKEL (reference sequence). With V trimmed by 4 bases and J by 3 bases, 3 bases remained unmatched. CDR3 bases: TGTGCCAGCAGCCCTAGCGGGGGACTCTACGAGCAGTACTTC. Its protein is CASSPSGGLYEQYF.

The rearrangement uses TRBV15 and TRBJ2-1; TRBD2 matches at 10 bases. The CDR3 sequence is 17 residues long. V trimming: 0 bases; J trimming: 10 bases; junction bases outside the gene matches: 12. CDR1 and CDR2 from the germline V gene are LNHNV and YYDKDF (reference sequence). In DNA form, the CDR3 reads TGTGCCACCAGCAGAGATCCGTTAGCGGGGGGCTTCAGGGAGCAGTTCTTC. It yields the protein CATSRDPLAGGFREQFF.

This chain joins TRBV4-1 and TRBJ2-7, with 10 bases that match TRBD2. The length of the CDR3 is 15 residues. J was trimmed by 5 bases and V by 1 base; bases with no gene match: 5. Germline CDR1 reads MGHRA; CDR2 reads YSYEKL. The CDR3 nucleotides read TGCGCCAGCAGCCAAGTCTCCACTAGCGGGGACGAGCAGTACTTC. This codes for CASSQVSTSGDEQYF.

Note on this clone: Other DNA sequences from this sample encode an identical CDR3 as well. The chain joins TRBV5-4 to TRBJ2-1; 8 positions agree with TRBD1. V gave up 4 bases and J gave up 7 bases; unmatched junction bases: 4. Per the germline V gene, CDR1 is SGHNT and CDR2 is YYREEE (reference sequence). This CDR3 has 13 amino acids. CDR3 in amino acids: CASSLGQGNEQFF. In DNA, the CDR3 is TGTGCCAGCAGCCTAGGACAGGGAAATGAGCAGTTCTTC.

The chain employs TRBV9 and TRBJ1-5; D gene uncertain. The V and J ends lost 3 bases and 0 bases respectively, with 7 bases between them. There are 14 residues in the CDR3. Germline CDR1 reads SGDLS; CDR2 reads YYNGEE. CDR3 in DNA: TGTGCCAGCAGCGACAGTCCTAGCAATCAGCCCCAGCATTTT. Amino acids: CASSDSPSNQPQHF.

This chain joins TRBV6-2 or TRBV6-3 and TRBJ2-3, with D uncertain. The germline CDR1 and CDR2 sequences are MNHEY and SVGEGT. The CDR3 runs 12 residues. The germline V and J ends were trimmed by 6 bases and 4 bases, with 8 bases remaining between them. CDR3 nucleotide sequence: TGTGCCAGCAGCCCCCTCTCAGATACGCAGTATTTT. It encodes CASSPLSDTQYF.

Here the CDR3 reads CASSPIWGGTGELFF. The CDR3 region has the DNA TGTGCCAGCAGCCCAATTTGGGGAGGAACCGGGGAGCTGTTTTTT. The chain combines TRBV7-7 with TRBJ2-2, with D maybe TRBD2 (6 bases). The CDR3 has 15 residues. Germline V CDR1 and CDR2: SSHAT, FNYEAQ (reference sequence). Trimming left V 5 bases short and J 5 bases short, with 15 bases between.

The chain has TRBV10-3 and TRBJ2-3; 8 positions match TRBD2. The ends lost 3 bases at V and 1 base at J; junction bases unmatched: 3. CDR3 length equals 15 residues. Germline V gene sequence: CDR1 ENHRY, CDR2 SYGVKD. CDR3 nucleotides: TGTGCCATCAGTGAACTTAGCGGGGGCACAGATACGCAGTATTTT. Translating gives CAISELSGGTDTQYF.